This T cell receptor beta chain was found in a study of response to subunit inactivated influenza vaccine. Points from the study as a whole: New T cells are recruited in small numbers by each seasonal influenza vaccination, according to the authors' suggestion.

TCRdb independently ran MiXCR on the RT-PCR reads; one entry per CDR3 protein. The sample has more than 500,000 distinct CDR3 sequences; around 11% are singletons. V lost 5 bases and J 0 bases, leaving 13 bases between the germline ends. The CDR3 has 16 residues. Germline CDR1 and CDR2: SEHNR and FQNEAQ (reference sequence). This clonotype was counted ten times or more. Its cognate antigen is unknown. These data were likewise used in another study, on T cells expressing NK-cell markers. That paper states: In generating TCR beta cDNA, 5'RACE template switching with UMIs was used. Researchers got TCR beta repertoires out of sorted CD3+CD56+NKG2C+, CD3+CD56+NKG2C- and CD3+CD56-NKG2C+ T cells. In the group of eight sequenced donors, seven were HCMV-seropositive and one was seronegative. As a fraction of CD8+ T cells, dominant NKG2C+ clonotypes reached roughly 1.0-8% in more than five donors.

The rearrangement uses TRBV7-9 and TRBJ1-4; D uncertain. The clonotype comes from a man aged 45-65 years who received an inactivated influenza vaccine. The source was PBMCs from blood, collected on the day of vaccination. The CDR3: CASSLRRTATNEKLFF. CDR3 DNA: TGTGCCAGCAGCCTAAGGAGGACTGCAACTAATGAAAAACTGTTTTTT.